The 32 T cell receptor beta chains below come from one sample, sequenced in a study of blood T cell repertoires in COVID-19 (TCRdb year 2020). Libraries were prepared through the immunoSEQ multiplex PCR assay. In TCRdb, the immuneACCESS table is reduced to in-frame sequences with V and J assigned. These tables do not hold every clone; where another copy was compared, an unresolved V gene accounts for under half, and the others remain unexplained. The sample records roughly 70,000 clones, 91% of which are singletons. The top ten hold approximately 4.8% of the sample. The sample was peripheral blood. The receptors here all came from a woman aged 55-75 years with active COVID-19.

This clone was seen more than once but under ten times. The rearrangement joins TRBV19 to TRBJ1-5; tentative D call: TRBD1 (5 bases). Trimming took off 5 bases at V and 6 bases at J, with 17 bases between the two ends. The CDR3 spans 15 residues. Germline CDR1 is LNHDA and CDR2 is SQIVND (reference sequence). CDR3 amino acids: CASSYAVGERQPQHF. CDR3 in DNA: TGTGCCAGTAGTTACGCCGTAGGGGAACGTCAGCCCCAGCATTTT.

The chain employs TRBV18 and TRBJ2-3; 10 positions agree with TRBD1. Germline values: CDR1 KGHSH, CDR2 LQKENI. CDR3 length: 15 amino acids. The V gene end was trimmed by 3 bases and the J gene end by 4 bases; junction bases not matched to a gene: 4. CDR3 sequence reads: CASSPRQGAADTQYF. The CDR3 region has the DNA TGTGCCAGCTCACCGCGACAGGGGGCCGCAGATACGCAGTATTTT.

The chain is built from TRBV18 and TRBJ1-1, with 8 positions matching TRBD1. V trimming: 2 bases; J trimming: 6 bases; junction bases outside the gene matches: 11. This CDR3 is 16 amino acids long. Germline CDR1 reads KGHSH; CDR2 reads LQKENI. The CDR3 sequence is CASSPGHRTGFPEAFF. In DNA form, the CDR3 reads TGTGCCAGCTCACCAGGTCATAGGACAGGGTTCCCTGAAGCTTTCTTT.

The rearrangement uses TRBV3-1 (or the pseudogene TRBV3-2) and TRBJ2-1; possible D gene TRBD1, 5 bases. This CDR3 spans 17 amino acids. Germline V gives CDR1 LGHDT, CDR2 YNNKEL (reference sequence). The V and J ends lost 3 bases and 0 bases respectively, with 15 bases between them. The CDR3 DNA reads TGTGCCAGCAGCCACTCCACCCACAGGAGCTCCTACAATGAGCAGTTCTTC. The encoded protein is CASSHSTHRSSYNEQFF.

This clone was seen a single time. The CDR3 region has the DNA TGTGCCAGCAGTTCCCAAACTGGGGCCAACGTCCTGACTTTC. This codes for CASSSQTGANVLTF. This chain joins TRBV27 and TRBJ2-6, with D uncertain. The CDR3 has 14 residues. Trimming took 4 bases from V and 2 from J, leaving 6 bases between them. Germline assignment: CDR1 MNHEY and CDR2 SMNVEV (reference sequence).

The V call is TRBV7-2, the J call TRBJ2-4; 7 bases fit TRBD1. Germline lookup yields CDR1 SGHTA and CDR2 FQGNSA. This CDR3 region has 17 residues. V shed 2 bases and J 0 bases; nucleotides not matched to a gene: 7. For the CDR3, the DNA is TGTGCCAGCAGCTTAACGACAGGGCTACTAGCCAAAAACATTCAGTACTTC. Translating it yields CASSLTTGLLAKNIQYF.

The rearrangement uses TRBV10-3 and TRBJ1-1; weak D call: TRBD1 (5 bases). Germline CDR1 is ENHRY and CDR2 is SYGVKD. Trimming removed 6 bases from V and 0 bases from J, with 11 bases in between. The CDR3 is 14 residues long. Written as DNA, the CDR3 is TGTGCCATCAGCGCCGGGGGAGTGAACACTGAAGCTTTCTTT. Its protein is CAISAGGVNTEAFF.

The chain has TRBV9 and TRBJ2-7; 10 nucleotides line up with TRBD2. Trimming removed 0 bases from V and 3 bases from J; junction bases left unmatched: 6. CDR3 length: 16 residues. CDR1 and CDR2 (germline): SGDLS, YYNGEE. The CDR3 is CASSVGTSGYIYEQYF. CDR3 sequence (DNA): TGTGCCAGCAGCGTAGGGACTAGCGGATACATCTACGAGCAGTACTTC.

The chain carries TRBV6-5 and TRBJ1-1; no reliable D call. Germline lookup yields CDR1 MNHEY and CDR2 SVGAGI. V was shortened by 0 bases and J by 1 base, with 12 bases between the two germline ends. The CDR3 contains 16 residues. The CDR3 DNA is TGTGCCAGCAGTTACTCGGCCGAACATACGAACACTGAAGCTTTCTTT. Protein sequence: CASSYSAEHTNTEAFF.

This clone has a single count. This chain links TRBV9 with TRBJ2-2; the D is unclear. This CDR3 is built from 13 residues. Germline CDR1 and CDR2: SGDLS and YYNGEE. V dropped 5 bases and J dropped 8 bases, with 13 bases sitting between them. CDR3 DNA: TGTGCCAGCAGGCAACGGGTTCAAGGGGAGCTGTTTTTT. Amino acids: CASRQRVQGELFF.

V gene TRBV21-1 combines with J gene TRBJ1-1. TRBV21-1 is deemed a pseudogene. The CDR3 spans 17 residues. The CDR3 coding sequence is TGTGCCAGCAGCCAACTGGGGGGGGGCGAGCCGAACACTGAAGCTTTCTTT. It yields the protein CASSQLGGGEPNTEAFF.

A note on this clone: Other nucleotide sequences from this sample produce the same CDR3. The rearrangement uses TRBV13 and TRBJ1-1; D is unresolved. The CDR3 consists of 12 residues. Germline loops: CDR1 PRHDT, CDR2 FYEKMQ (reference sequence). V shed 2 bases and J shed 5 bases, with 6 bases lying between them. This chain's CDR3 is CASSLRRTEAFF. The CDR3, as DNA: TGTGCCAGCAGCTTAAGGCGGACTGAAGCTTTCTTT.

This chain connects TRBV6-6 to TRBJ1-5; possible D gene TRBD1, 5 bases. Per the germline V gene, CDR1 is MNHNY and CDR2 is SVGAGI (reference sequence). Trimming shortened V by 4 bases and J by 4 bases, and 11 bases separated the two germline ends. CDR3 size: 14 residues. The CDR3 protein is CASSFPGRNQPQHF. The DNA of the CDR3 is TGTGCCAGCAGTTTCCCAGGGAGGAATCAGCCCCAGCATTTT.

For this clone: Compared with germline, one end of the junction differs, possibly owing to a read error. The V and J genes are TRBV7-2 and TRBJ2-7; 8 bases agree with TRBD2. Germline values: CDR1 SGHTA, CDR2 FQGNSA. The CDR3 is 16 amino acids. This CDR3 reads CASSVAGGTSSYEQYF. The CDR3, as DNA: TGTGCCAGCAGCGTAGCTGGGGGGACTAGCTCCTACGAGCAGTACTTC.

CDR3 in amino acids: CASSYSSGRAYEQFF. Here the CDR3 DNA reads TGTGCCAGCAGCTATTCTAGCGGGAGGGCCTATGAGCAGTTCTTC. The rearrangement joins TRBV11-2 to TRBJ2-1, with 12 bases matching TRBD2. The CDR3 runs 15 residues. With V trimmed by 4 bases and J by 8 bases, 6 bases remained unmatched. Germline CDR1 and CDR2: SGHAT and FQNNGV.

J is TRBJ1-3 and V is TRBV6-5; D is perhaps TRBD1 (6 bases). There are 15 residues in the CDR3. CDR1 is MNHEY and CDR2 is SVGAGI in the germline V gene. Trimming shortened V by 4 bases and J by 3 bases, and 13 bases separated the two germline ends. The CDR3 bases are TGTGCCAGCAGTTCTCGATGGACAGATGGAAACACCATATATTTT. The encoded protein is CASSSRWTDGNTIYF.

The chain uses TRBV18 and TRBJ1-4; 11 positions agree with TRBD1. Per germline, CDR1 KGHSH and CDR2 LQKENI. Trimming at V came to 6 bases and at J to 5 bases, leaving 8 bases not matched to a gene. The CDR3 runs to 16 residues. This CDR3 reads CASSPGTGGYNEKLFF. In DNA form, the CDR3 reads TGTGCCAGCTCCCCTGGGACAGGGGGTTACAATGAAAAACTGTTTTTT.

J is TRBJ1-4 and V is TRBV7-9; 7 nucleotides agree with TRBD1. The trim removed 4 bases at V and 8 bases at J, leaving 7 bases unmatched. The CDR3 has 14 residues. Germline lookup yields CDR1 SEHNR and CDR2 FQNEAQ (reference sequence). The CDR3 is CASSSRDSGEKLFF. DNA of the CDR3: TGTGCCAGCAGCTCCCGGGACAGCGGAGAAAAACTGTTTTTT.

This chain uses TRBV7-9 with TRBJ2-3, with no clear D. Germline V lookup: CDR1 SEHNR, CDR2 FQNEAQ (reference sequence). Trimming left V 5 bases short and J 5 bases short, with 17 bases between. The CDR3 sequence is 15 residues long. The CDR3 DNA follows: TGTGCCAGCAGCCCCGCCCGATGGTCACAAGATACGCAGTATTTT. Its translation: CASSPARWSQDTQYF. The entire variable domain, with the rest obtained from reference TRBV7-9 and TRBJ2-3, is as follows: DTGVSQNPRHKITKRGQNVTFRCDPISEHNRLYWYRQTLGQGPEFLTYFQNEAQLEKSRLLSDRFSAERPKGSFSTLEIQRTEQGDSAMYLCASSPARWSQDTQYFGPGTRLTVL.

The chain combines TRBV28 with TRBJ2-2; D is possibly TRBD1 (6 bases). Germline V gene data show CDR1 as MDHEN and CDR2 as SYDVKM. Trimming removed 3 bases at V and 5 bases at J, with 10 bases between. This CDR3 has 14 residues. CDR3 sequence (DNA): TGTGCCAGCAGTTTTACAGGGAAGACCGGGGAGCTGTTTTTT. Its protein product is CASSFTGKTGELFF.

This chain links TRBV7-8 with TRBJ1-3; a weak D match, TRBD1 (5 bases). V shed 3 bases and J shed 1 base, with 10 bases lying between them. This CDR3 contains 15 residues. Per the germline V gene, CDR1 is SGHVS and CDR2 is FQNEAQ. CDR3 DNA: TGTGCCAGCAGCTTTTTGGACATATCTGGAAACACCATATATTTT. Amino acid sequence: CASSFLDISGNTIYF. The entire variable domain, with the rest obtained from reference TRBV7-8 and TRBJ1-3, is as follows: GAGVSQSPRYKVAKRGQDVALRCDPISGHVSLFWYQQALGQGPEFLTYFQNEAQLDKSGLPSDRFFAERPEGSVSTLKIQRTQQEDSAVYLCASSFLDISGNTIYFGEGSWLTVV.

V usage is TRBV28 and J usage is TRBJ1-4; 7 nucleotides align to TRBD1. Losses at the gene ends were 6 bases for V and 7 bases for J; bases not matched to a gene: 5. This CDR3 region has 13 residues. The germline V gene encodes CDR1 MDHEN and CDR2 SYDVKM. Written as DNA, the CDR3 is TGTGCCAGCAGATCCACAGGGGTTGAAAAACTGTTTTTT. Translated: CASRSTGVEKLFF. Full variable domain (remainder filled in from reference TRBV28 and TRBJ1-4): DVKVTQSSRYLVKRTGEKVFLECVQDMDHENMFWYRQDPGLGLRLIYFSYDVKMKEKGDIPEGYSVSREKKERFSLILESASTNQTSMYLCASRSTGVEKLFFGSGTQLSVL.

The chain has TRBV15 and TRBJ1-1; 7 bases are a match to TRBD1. The CDR3 has 15 amino acids. J gave up 1 base and V 5 bases, and 7 bases lay outside the gene matches. Germline assignment: CDR1 LNHNV and CDR2 YYDKDF (reference sequence). The CDR3 reads CATSGTQGGNTEAFF. The CDR3 DNA reads TGTGCCACCAGCGGCACCCAGGGGGGGAACACTGAAGCTTTCTTT. The entire variable domain, with the rest obtained from reference TRBV15 and TRBJ1-1, is as follows: DAMVIQNPRYQVTQFGKPVTLSCSQTLNHNVMYWYQQKSSQAPKLLFHYYDKDFNNEADTPDNFQSRRPNTSFCFLDIRSPGLGDTAMYLCATSGTQGGNTEAFFGQGTRLTVV.

V and J are TRBV28 and TRBJ2-3, with a tentative D call TRBD2 (6 bases). V was shortened by 8 bases and J by 4 bases, with 13 bases between the two germline ends. CDR3 length: 13 amino acids. Germline assignment: CDR1 MDHEN and CDR2 SYDVKM. The CDR3 nucleotides are TGTGCCAGCCTTTCTAGCGTATCAGATACGCAGTATTTT. Translating it yields CASLSSVSDTQYF.

The table lists this clone with a few counts. The chain carries TRBV10-3 and TRBJ1-5, with TRBD1 matching 8 bases. The V segment lost 2 bases and the J segment 6 bases; nucleotides outside the gene matches: 6. Per germline, CDR1 ENHRY and CDR2 SYGVKD. The CDR3 sequence is 15 residues long. CDR3 coding DNA: TGTGCCATCAGTGAGGTAGCAGGGGGCTCTCAGCCCCAGCATTTT. Amino acid sequence: CAISEVAGGSQPQHF.

The rearrangement uses TRBV10-3 and TRBJ1-5, with 7 bases fitting TRBD1. There are 15 residues in the CDR3. The junction had 7 bases not matched to a gene; V was cut back by 4 bases and J by 4 bases. The germline gives CDR1 ENHRY, CDR2 SYGVKD. CDR3 sequence (DNA): TGTGCCATCAGTGTAGAGACAGGGTTGAATCAGCCCCAGCATTTT. Translated, it gives CAISVETGLNQPQHF.

This clone came up a few times. The chain employs TRBV2 and TRBJ2-7; possibly TRBD2 for D (6 bases). The germline V gene has CDR1 SNHLY and CDR2 FYNNEI. The CDR3 is 15 residues long. Trimming shortened V by 8 bases and J by 0 bases, and 17 bases separated the two germline ends. The DNA for the CDR3 is TGTGCCAGCCAACTGGGGGAGGTTAGCTCCTACGAGCAGTACTTC. Translating gives CASQLGEVSSYEQYF.

The V call is TRBV5-4, the J call TRBJ1-2, with D tentatively TRBD1 (6 bases). CDR1 SGHNT and CDR2 YYREEE come from the germline V gene (reference sequence). CDR3 length equals 15 residues. V lost 4 bases and J lost 6, with 19 bases in between. In DNA form, the CDR3 reads TGTGCCAGCAGCCCGGAGTACTTTGGGGGCCATGGCTACACCTTC. This codes for CASSPEYFGGHGYTF.

The V and J genes are TRBV9 and TRBJ2-1; TRBD2 aligns across 7 bases. The CDR3 runs to 14 residues. V lost 3 bases, J lost 4 bases, and 4 bases stayed unmatched. Germline V CDR1 and CDR2: SGDLS, YYNGEE. The CDR3 bases are TGTGCCAGCAGCGGGACTAGGTTATACAATGAGCAGTTCTTC. Translated: CASSGTRLYNEQFF.

The rearrangement links TRBV15 to TRBJ1-2; D may be TRBD1 (6 bases). The V gene lost 1 base and the J gene lost 8 bases, with 17 bases spanning the gap. Germline lookup yields CDR1 LNHNV and CDR2 YYDKDF (reference sequence). The CDR3 contains 15 residues. The CDR3: CATSRVPPDRMGYTF. CDR3 nucleotides: TGTGCCACCAGCAGAGTCCCCCCGGACAGAATGGGCTACACCTTC.

This chain connects TRBV7-2 to TRBJ1-1, with D possibly matching TRBD1 (5 bases). From germline, CDR1 is SGHTA and CDR2 FQGNSA. Trimming removed 2 bases from V and 1 base from J, with 14 bases in between. The CDR3 spans 16 residues. The CDR3 is CASSLRGRYPNTEAFF. In DNA form, the CDR3 reads TGTGCCAGCAGCTTACGGGGGAGATACCCGAACACTGAAGCTTTCTTT.

J is TRBJ2-7 and V is TRBV9; D is possibly TRBD1 (5 bases). Per germline, CDR1 SGDLS and CDR2 YYNGEE. V lost 3 bases and J lost 2, with 12 bases in between. The CDR3 covers 14 residues. DNA for the CDR3: TGTGCCAGCAGCGCACATTCGACAGCCTACGAGCAGTACTTC. It encodes CASSAHSTAYEQYF. Together with reference TRBV9 and TRBJ2-7, the CDR3 gives the full variable domain: DSGVTQTPKHLITATGQRVTLRCSPRSGDLSVYWYQQSLDQGLQFLIQYYNGEERAKGNILERFSAQQFPDLHSELNLSSLELGDSALYFCASSAHSTAYEQYFGPGTRLTVT.